Each of the 3 T cell receptor beta chains below was sequenced from the same sample in a study of T-cell memory formation after mild COVID-19. TCRdb re-called the 5' RACE reads with MiXCR, one entry per CDR3 protein. The data hold around 410,000 distinct CDR3 sequences, with roughly a quarter observed a single time. The sample was PBMCs or a T cell subset sorted from them (not recorded which). The receptors here all came from an adult woman who had mild COVID-19 (a few samples of this study predate the infection). Cell type and time point are not known.

This sequence joins TRBV6-5 and TRBJ1-2; D remains unclear. CDR3 length: 13 residues. Germline CDR1 MNHEY, CDR2 SVGAGI. V lost 4 bases, J lost 0 bases, and 6 bases lay in between. Written as DNA, the CDR3 is TGTGCCAGCAGTTTTGCCGCTAACTATGGCTACACCTTC. Translated: CASSFAANYGYTF.

This clonotype has just a few counts. The rearrangement links TRBV7-2 to TRBJ2-5; TRBD1 aligns across 7 bases. Germline assignment: CDR1 SGHTA and CDR2 FQGNSA. V shed 5 bases, J shed 3 bases, and the junction held 6 bases outside the gene matches. There are 14 residues in the CDR3. CDR3 sequence (DNA): TGTGCCAGCAGCACCCAGGGGGAAGAAGAGACCCAGTACTTC. Its protein is CASSTQGEEETQYF.

The chain uses TRBV14 and TRBJ2-1; unclear D gene. Germline assignment: CDR1 SGHDN and CDR2 FVKESK. The V end was cut by 1 base, the J end by 10 bases, with 14 bases between. The CDR3 consists of 14 residues. The DNA of the CDR3 is TGTGCCAGCAGCCAAGTCGTGGGGTCTAGGGAGCAGTTCTTC. Translating it yields CASSQVVGSREQFF.